Following are 21 T cell receptor beta chains from one sample sequenced in a study of long-term antiretroviral therapy in people with HIV. This was the immunoSEQ v3.0 assay at survey level. This table comes from immunoSEQ multiplex PCR, and its TCRdb copy is limited to in-frame clones, with some not included. The sample has around 23,000 clones, approximately 86% seen once. Material: unsorted PBMCs, obtained 1.8 years before starting antiretroviral therapy. The receptor source for this set is a middle-aged man with HIV.

The gene calls are TRBV27 and TRBJ2-3; TRBD1 matches 7 bases. The CDR3 loop spans 17 amino acids. Germline CDR1 reads MNHEY; CDR2 reads SMNVEV (reference sequence). Trimming removed 4 bases from V and 5 bases from J; junction bases left unmatched: 15. The CDR3 protein is CASSSRTGTLSGDTQYF. For the CDR3, the DNA is TGTGCCAGCAGTTCAAGGACAGGAACCCTCTCCGGAGATACGCAGTATTTT.

The rearrangement uses TRBV29-1 and TRBJ2-3; D ambiguous. V lost 4 bases, J lost 2 bases, and 7 bases lay in between. In germline, CDR1 is SQVTM, CDR2 ANQGSEA. The CDR3 is made up of 12 amino acids. CDR3 in amino acids: CSVAPDTDTQYF. The CDR3, as DNA: TGCAGCGTTGCCCCAGACACAGATACGCAGTATTTT.

The DNA of the CDR3 is TGTGCCAGCAGTGACAGGGGAGGTCAGCCCCAGCATTTT. This gives the protein CASSDRGGQPQHF. The rearrangement uses TRBV6-4 and TRBJ1-5, with TRBD1 as a possible D gene (5 bases). V was clipped by 2 bases and J by 6 bases, with 8 bases between them. This CDR3 is 13 amino acids long. In germline, CDR1 is MRHNA, CDR2 SNTAGT.

The V gene is TRBV2, the J gene TRBJ2-4; 7 positions agree with TRBD1. CDR3 length equals 14 residues. CDR1 is SNHLY, CDR2 FYNNEI, per germline. V was clipped by 6 bases and J by 5 bases; unmatched bases: 7. The CDR3: CASSPTGFENIQYF. CDR3 nucleotides: TGTGCCAGCAGCCCGACAGGGTTCGAAAACATTCAGTACTTC.

This sequence joins TRBV6-5 and TRBJ1-5, with D unclear. V was pared by 6 bases and J by 5 bases, with 17 bases between. Germline CDR1 and CDR2: MNHEY and SVGAGI. The CDR3 extends over 15 amino acids. CDR3: CASRRKDDSYQPQHF. DNA for the CDR3: TGTGCCAGCAGACGCAAGGACGATTCTTATCAGCCCCAGCATTTT.

The rearrangement uses TRBV10-2 and TRBJ2-3, with D uncertain. Trimming shortened V by 10 bases and J by 4 bases, and 18 bases separated the two germline ends. Germline CDR1 is WSHSY and CDR2 is SAAADI. This CDR3 has 14 residues. CDR3 residues: CATLGISLPDTQYF. The CDR3 nucleotides read TGCGCCACCCTAGGGATTAGCTTGCCAGATACGCAGTATTTT.

V is TRBV5-1 and J is TRBJ1-6; the D is unclear. CDR1 SGHRS and CDR2 YFSETQ come from the germline V gene. The CDR3 extends over 13 amino acids. V was pared by 2 bases and J by 7 bases, with 7 bases between. This CDR3 is CASSFDENSPLHF. CDR3 in DNA: TGCGCCAGCAGCTTCGACGAGAATTCACCCCTCCACTTT.

The V and J genes are TRBV11-3 and TRBJ2-4; TRBD2 aligns across 8 bases. CDR1 SGHNT and CDR2 YENEEA come from the germline V gene. The V gene end was trimmed by 1 base and the J gene end by 3 bases; junction bases not matched to a gene: 11. CDR3 length: 18 amino acids. The CDR3 region is CASSLGSGRAGDKNIQYF. CDR3 DNA: TGTGCCAGCAGCTTAGGTTCCGGCCGAGCGGGGGACAAAAACATTCAGTACTTC.

The chain couples TRBV4-3 to TRBJ2-1; D is undetermined. V was shortened by 3 bases and J by 9 bases, with 15 bases between the two germline ends. This CDR3 comprises 14 residues. Germline CDR1 reads LGHNA; CDR2 reads YSLEER. The CDR3 loop is CASSHRFDLGEQFF. The CDR3 bases are TGCGCCAGCAGCCACCGATTCGACTTGGGTGAGCAGTTCTTC.

The chain carries TRBV5-1 and TRBJ2-2; 11 nucleotides align to TRBD1. This CDR3 spans 16 amino acids. V trimming: 5 bases; J trimming: 4 bases; junction bases outside the gene matches: 7. The V gene's germline CDR1 is SGHRS and CDR2 YFSETQ. The CDR3 nucleotides are TGCGCCAGCAGGACCTCAGGACAGGGGGCCACCGGGGAGCTGTTTTTT. Protein sequence: CASRTSGQGATGELFF.

The chain couples TRBV11-3 to TRBJ2-2; 10 positions match TRBD2. The V segment lost 1 base and the J segment 6 bases; nucleotides outside the gene matches: 11. Germline CDR1 is SGHNT and CDR2 is YENEEA. This CDR3 spans 18 amino acids. DNA for the CDR3: TGTGCCAGCAGCTTAGTAGGTGGGGCTAGCGGGAGAGCCGGGGAGCTGTTTTTT. Translating it yields CASSLVGGASGRAGELFF.

V gene TRBV6-1 combines with J gene TRBJ1-5; a possible D gene is TRBD1 (5 bases). Deletions cut 0 bases from V and 4 bases from J, with 13 bases between. The germline V gene encodes CDR1 MNHNS and CDR2 SASEGT. CDR3 length: 16 residues. The CDR3 nucleotides read TGTGCCAGCAGTGAAGCGTTAGGCAGGGCTAATCAGCCCCAGCATTTT. Translation gives CASSEALGRANQPQHF.

V is TRBV7-2 and J is TRBJ2-7; tentatively, D is TRBD1 (6 bases). Per germline, CDR1 SGHTA and CDR2 FQGNSA. The V gene lost 6 bases and the J gene lost 0 bases, with 12 bases spanning the gap. There are 14 residues in the CDR3. Here the CDR3 reads CASSSSGHSYEQYF. The DNA for the CDR3 is TGTGCCAGCAGTTCGTCGGGACACTCCTACGAGCAGTACTTC.

The chain combines TRBV7-2 with TRBJ1-2; 7 bases match TRBD1. The germline gives CDR1 SGHTA, CDR2 FQGNSA. After removal of 2 bases from V and 8 bases from J, the junction contained 5 bases not matched to a gene. This CDR3 spans 13 amino acids. The DNA for the CDR3 is TGTGCCAGCAGCTTAACACCCAGGGGGGGCTACACCTTC. Translation: CASSLTPRGGYTF.

The chain couples TRBV19 to TRBJ2-7; 7 nucleotides line up with TRBD1. The length of the CDR3 is 15 residues. The V gene's germline CDR1 is LNHDA and CDR2 SQIVND (reference sequence). V was pared by 6 bases and J by 1 base, with 9 bases of the junction left unmatched. The CDR3 spells CASSHGTAESYEQYF. The CDR3 region has the DNA TGTGCCAGTAGCCATGGGACAGCCGAGTCCTACGAGCAGTACTTC.

V and J are TRBV6-1 and TRBJ1-5; TRBD1 is a possible D gene (5 bases). The CDR3 sequence is 14 residues long. The germline CDR1 and CDR2 sequences are MNHNS and SASEGT. The germline V and J ends were trimmed by 9 bases and 4 bases, with 16 bases remaining between them. CDR3 sequence reads: CASTWGGENQPQHF. CDR3 nucleotide sequence: TGTGCCAGTACGTGGGGGGGGGAAAATCAGCCCCAGCATTTT.

The chain employs TRBV5-1 and TRBJ2-5; D unresolved. CDR1 is SGHRS, CDR2 YFSETQ, per germline. Trimming left V 4 bases short and J 2 bases short, with 9 bases between. This CDR3 region has 13 residues. In DNA form, the CDR3 reads TGCGCCAGCAGCCGTCTGGTACAAGAGACCCAGTACTTC. Translated, it gives CASSRLVQETQYF.

The rearrangement uses TRBV6-6 and TRBJ1-2; D remains ambiguous. V was cut by 5 bases and J by 5 bases, with 9 bases left in between. The germline gives CDR1 MNHNY, CDR2 SVGAGI (reference sequence). The CDR3 length is 12 residues. In DNA, the CDR3 is TGTGCCAGCAGTCAATTGGGGTATGGCTACACCTTC. Its translation: CASSQLGYGYTF.

V and J are TRBV7-2 and TRBJ2-5, with TRBD2 identical over 9 bases. The ends lost 2 bases at V and 5 bases at J; junction bases unmatched: 0. The CDR3 runs 13 residues. In germline, CDR1 is SGHTA, CDR2 FQGNSA. CDR3 coding DNA: TGTGCCAGCAGCTTAAGCGGGGGGGAGACCCAGTACTTC. Amino acid sequence: CASSLSGGETQYF.

This chain joins TRBV28 and TRBJ2-2; D could derive from TRBD1 or TRBD2 (5 bases each). Germline CDR1 reads MDHEN; CDR2 reads SYDVKM. V lost 1 base, J lost 5 bases, and 17 bases lay in between. This CDR3 has 17 amino acids. CDR3 sequence: CASSLFPGTEGTGELFF. The CDR3 DNA reads TGTGCCAGCAGTTTATTCCCAGGGACCGAGGGGACCGGGGAGCTGTTTTTT.

This rearrangement joins TRBV6-5 to TRBJ2-1, with 9 bases lining up with TRBD2. V was clipped by 2 bases and J by 6 bases; unmatched bases: 8. This CDR3 has 16 residues. Germline V gene data show CDR1 as MNHEY and CDR2 as SVGAGI. The CDR3 DNA reads as TGTGCCAGCAGTTACCTGGCGGGAGGGCCGGGCAATGAGCAGTTCTTC. It encodes CASSYLAGGPGNEQFF.